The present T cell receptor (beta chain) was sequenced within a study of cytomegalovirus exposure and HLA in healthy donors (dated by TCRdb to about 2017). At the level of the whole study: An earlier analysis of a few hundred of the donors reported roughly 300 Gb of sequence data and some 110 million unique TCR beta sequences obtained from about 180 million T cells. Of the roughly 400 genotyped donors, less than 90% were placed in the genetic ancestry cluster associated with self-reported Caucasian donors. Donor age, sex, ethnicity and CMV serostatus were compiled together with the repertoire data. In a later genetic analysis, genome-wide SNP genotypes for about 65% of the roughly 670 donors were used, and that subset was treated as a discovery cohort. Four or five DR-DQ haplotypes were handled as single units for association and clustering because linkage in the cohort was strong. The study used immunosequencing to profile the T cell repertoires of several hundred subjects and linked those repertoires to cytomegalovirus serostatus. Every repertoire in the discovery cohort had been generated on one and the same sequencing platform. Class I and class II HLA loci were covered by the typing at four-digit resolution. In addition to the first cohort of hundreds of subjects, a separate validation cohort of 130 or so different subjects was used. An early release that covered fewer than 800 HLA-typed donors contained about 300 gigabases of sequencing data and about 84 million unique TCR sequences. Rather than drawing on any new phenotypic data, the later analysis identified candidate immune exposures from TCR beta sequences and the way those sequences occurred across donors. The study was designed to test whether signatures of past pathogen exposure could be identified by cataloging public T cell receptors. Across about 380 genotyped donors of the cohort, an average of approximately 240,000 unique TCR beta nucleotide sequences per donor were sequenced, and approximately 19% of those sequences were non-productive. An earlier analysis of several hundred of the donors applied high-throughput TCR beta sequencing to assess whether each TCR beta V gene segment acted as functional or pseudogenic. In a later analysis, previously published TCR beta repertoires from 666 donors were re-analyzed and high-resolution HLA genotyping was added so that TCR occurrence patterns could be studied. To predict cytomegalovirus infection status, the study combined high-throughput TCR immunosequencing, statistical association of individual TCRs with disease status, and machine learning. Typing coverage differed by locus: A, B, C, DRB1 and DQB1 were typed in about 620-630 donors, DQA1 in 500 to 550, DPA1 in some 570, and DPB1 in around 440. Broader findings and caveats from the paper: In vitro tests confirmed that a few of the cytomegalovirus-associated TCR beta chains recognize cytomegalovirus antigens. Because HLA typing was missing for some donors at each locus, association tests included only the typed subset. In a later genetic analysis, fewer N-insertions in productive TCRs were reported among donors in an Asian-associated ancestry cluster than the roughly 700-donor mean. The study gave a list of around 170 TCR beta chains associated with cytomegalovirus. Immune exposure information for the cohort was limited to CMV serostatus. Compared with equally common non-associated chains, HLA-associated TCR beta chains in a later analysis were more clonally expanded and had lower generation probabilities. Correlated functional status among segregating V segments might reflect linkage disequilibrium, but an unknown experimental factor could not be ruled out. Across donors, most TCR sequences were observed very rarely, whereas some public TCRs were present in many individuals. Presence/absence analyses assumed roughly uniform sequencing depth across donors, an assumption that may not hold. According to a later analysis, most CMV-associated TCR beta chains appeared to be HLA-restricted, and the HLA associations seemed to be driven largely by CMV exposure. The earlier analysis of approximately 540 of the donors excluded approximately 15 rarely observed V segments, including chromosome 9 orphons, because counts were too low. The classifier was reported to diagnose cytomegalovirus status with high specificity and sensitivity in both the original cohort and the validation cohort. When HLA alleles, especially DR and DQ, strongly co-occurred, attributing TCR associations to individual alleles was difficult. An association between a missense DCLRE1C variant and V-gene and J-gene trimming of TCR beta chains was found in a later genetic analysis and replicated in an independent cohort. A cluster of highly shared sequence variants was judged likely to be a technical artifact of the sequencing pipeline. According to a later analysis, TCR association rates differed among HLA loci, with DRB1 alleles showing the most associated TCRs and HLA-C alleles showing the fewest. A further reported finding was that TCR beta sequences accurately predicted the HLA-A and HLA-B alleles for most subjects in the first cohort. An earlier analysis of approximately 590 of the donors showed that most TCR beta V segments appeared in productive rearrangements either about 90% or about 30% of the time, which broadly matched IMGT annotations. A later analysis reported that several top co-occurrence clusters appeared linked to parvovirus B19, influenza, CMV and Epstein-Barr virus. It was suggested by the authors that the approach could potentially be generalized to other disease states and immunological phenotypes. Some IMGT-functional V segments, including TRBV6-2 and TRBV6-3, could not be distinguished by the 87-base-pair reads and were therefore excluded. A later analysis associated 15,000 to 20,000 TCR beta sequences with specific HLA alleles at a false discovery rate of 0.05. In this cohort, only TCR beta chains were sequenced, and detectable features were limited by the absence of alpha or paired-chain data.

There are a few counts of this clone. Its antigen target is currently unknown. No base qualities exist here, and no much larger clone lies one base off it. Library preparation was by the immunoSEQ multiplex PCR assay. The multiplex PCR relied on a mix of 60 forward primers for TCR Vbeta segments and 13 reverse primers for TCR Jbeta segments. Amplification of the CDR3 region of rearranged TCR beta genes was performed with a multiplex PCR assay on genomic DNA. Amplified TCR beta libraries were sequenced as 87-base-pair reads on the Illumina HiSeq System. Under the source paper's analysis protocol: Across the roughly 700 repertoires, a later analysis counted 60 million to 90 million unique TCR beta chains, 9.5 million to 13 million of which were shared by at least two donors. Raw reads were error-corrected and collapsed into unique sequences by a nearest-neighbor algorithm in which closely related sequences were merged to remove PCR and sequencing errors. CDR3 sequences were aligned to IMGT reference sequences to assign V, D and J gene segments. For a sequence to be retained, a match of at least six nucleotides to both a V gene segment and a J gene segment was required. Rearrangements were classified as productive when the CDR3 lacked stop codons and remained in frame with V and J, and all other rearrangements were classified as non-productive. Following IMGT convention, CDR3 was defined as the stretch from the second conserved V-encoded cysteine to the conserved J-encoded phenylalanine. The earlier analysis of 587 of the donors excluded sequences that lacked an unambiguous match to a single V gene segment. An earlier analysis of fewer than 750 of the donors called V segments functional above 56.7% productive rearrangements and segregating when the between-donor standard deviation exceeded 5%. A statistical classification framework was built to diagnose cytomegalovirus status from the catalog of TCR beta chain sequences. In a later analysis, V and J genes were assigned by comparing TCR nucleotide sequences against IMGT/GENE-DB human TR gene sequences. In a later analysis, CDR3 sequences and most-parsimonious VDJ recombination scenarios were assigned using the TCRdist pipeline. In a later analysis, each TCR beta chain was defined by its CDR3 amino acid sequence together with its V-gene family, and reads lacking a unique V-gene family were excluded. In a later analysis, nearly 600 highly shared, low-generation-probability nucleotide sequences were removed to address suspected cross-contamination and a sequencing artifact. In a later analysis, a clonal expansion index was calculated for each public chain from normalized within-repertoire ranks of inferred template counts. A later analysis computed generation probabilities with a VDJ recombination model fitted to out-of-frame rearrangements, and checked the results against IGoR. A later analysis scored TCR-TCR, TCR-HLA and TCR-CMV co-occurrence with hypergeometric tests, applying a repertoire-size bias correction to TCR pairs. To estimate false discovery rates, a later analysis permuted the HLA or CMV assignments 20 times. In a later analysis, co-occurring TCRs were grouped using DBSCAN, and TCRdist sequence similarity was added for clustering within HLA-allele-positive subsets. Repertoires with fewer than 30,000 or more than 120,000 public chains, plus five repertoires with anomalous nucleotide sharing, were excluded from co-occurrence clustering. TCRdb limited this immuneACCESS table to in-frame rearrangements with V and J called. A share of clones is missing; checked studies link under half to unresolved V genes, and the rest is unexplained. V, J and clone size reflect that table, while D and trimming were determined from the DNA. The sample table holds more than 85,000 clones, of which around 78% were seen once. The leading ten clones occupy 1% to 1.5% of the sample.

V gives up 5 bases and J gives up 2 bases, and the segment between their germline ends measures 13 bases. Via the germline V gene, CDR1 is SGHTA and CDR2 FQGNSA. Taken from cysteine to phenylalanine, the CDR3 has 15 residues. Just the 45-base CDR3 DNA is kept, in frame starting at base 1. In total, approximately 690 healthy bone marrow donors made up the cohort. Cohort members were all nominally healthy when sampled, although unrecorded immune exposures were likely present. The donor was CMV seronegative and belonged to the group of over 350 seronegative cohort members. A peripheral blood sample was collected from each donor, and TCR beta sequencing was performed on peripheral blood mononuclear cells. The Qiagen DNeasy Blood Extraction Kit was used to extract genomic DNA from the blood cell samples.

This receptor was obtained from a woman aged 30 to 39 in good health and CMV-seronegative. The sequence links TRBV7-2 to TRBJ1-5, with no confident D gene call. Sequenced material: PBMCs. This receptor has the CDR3 CASSATTSGNQPQHF. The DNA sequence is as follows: TGTGCCAGCAGCGCAACGACATCCGGCAATCAGCCCCAGCATTTT.